This TCR beta chain was sequenced during a study of cytomegalovirus exposure and HLA in healthy donors. Study-level findings and limits: Researchers reported in a later analysis that a missense DCLRE1C variant was tied to TCR beta V- and J-gene trimming. Later analysis showed most CMV-associated TCR beta chains appearing HLA-restricted. Sequencing depth across donors, presence/absence analyses assumed, was roughly uniform.

Comments on this clone: The antigen is undetermined.

Germline CDR1 MDHEN, CDR2 SYDVKM. The CDR3 is 16 amino acids. Trimming shortened V by 4 bases and J by 2 bases, and 17 bases separated the two germline ends. The PCR was carried out with 60 Vbeta primers and 13 Jbeta primers. Profiled with immunoSEQ multiplex PCR; TCRdb holds only in-frame clones, not every one. In the table there are 35,000 to 45,000 clones, 50% of which are singletons. Sequencing input: PBMCs. The chain has TRBV28 and TRBJ1-2; D possibly corresponds to TRBD1 (5 bases). This TCR was sampled from a human donor in good health. CDR3 bases: TGTGCCAGCAGTTCCGTGGGGGGGGTAGGAAACTATGGCTACACCTTC. Its protein product is CASSSVGGVGNYGYTF.